This entry is about one T cell receptor (beta chain). Its antigen is not known. These data originate in a study of beta chain features in type 1 diabetes. Study-wide background: All samples combined gave roughly 100 million sorted cells for examination.

CD4+ naive, central memory, regulatory and stem cell-like memory subsets were isolated by sorting on CD45RO/CCR7/CD25/CD127/CD95/CD27. General observations from the study: The study found that naive, central memory and Treg TCRB repertoires appeared more similar in patients than in healthy donors. In patients and controls equally, PCR might favor templates that are shorter.

Germline-derived CDR1 and CDR2 are SGHTA and FQGNSA. V was clipped by 1 base and J by 5 bases, with 10 bases between them. The CDR3 is made up of 14 amino acids. The study reverse transcribed the entire isolated RNA, so it sequenced expressed TCRB transcripts. Clones were sequenced by immunoSEQ multiplex PCR, and TCRdb holds only the in-frame ones, with some missing. The table includes under 300,000 clones, 25% to 30% detected once. The chain carries TRBV7-2 and TRBJ2-3, with D perhaps matching TRBD2 (6 bases). The receptor's source is a man under 40 in good health. The sequencing sample was made of central memory CD4+ T cells from blood. CDR3 DNA: TGTGCCAGCAGCTTAGTGCGGGGTGGAGATACGCAGTATTTT. Translating gives CASSLVRGGDTQYF.